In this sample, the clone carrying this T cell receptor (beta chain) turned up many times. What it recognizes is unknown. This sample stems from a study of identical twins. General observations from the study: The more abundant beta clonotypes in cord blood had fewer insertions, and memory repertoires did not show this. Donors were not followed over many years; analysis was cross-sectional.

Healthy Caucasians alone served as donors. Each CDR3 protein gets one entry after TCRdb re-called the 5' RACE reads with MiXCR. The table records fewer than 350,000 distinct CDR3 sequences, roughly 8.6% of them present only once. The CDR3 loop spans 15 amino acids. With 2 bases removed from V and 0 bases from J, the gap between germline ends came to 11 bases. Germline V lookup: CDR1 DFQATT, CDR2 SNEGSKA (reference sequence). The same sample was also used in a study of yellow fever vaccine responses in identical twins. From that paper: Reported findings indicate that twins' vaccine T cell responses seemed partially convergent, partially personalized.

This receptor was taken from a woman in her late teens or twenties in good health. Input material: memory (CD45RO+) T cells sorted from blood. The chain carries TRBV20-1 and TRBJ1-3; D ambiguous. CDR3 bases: TGCAGTGCTAGATCTCTGGGGAACTCTGGAAACACCATATATTTT. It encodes CSARSLGNSGNTIYF.